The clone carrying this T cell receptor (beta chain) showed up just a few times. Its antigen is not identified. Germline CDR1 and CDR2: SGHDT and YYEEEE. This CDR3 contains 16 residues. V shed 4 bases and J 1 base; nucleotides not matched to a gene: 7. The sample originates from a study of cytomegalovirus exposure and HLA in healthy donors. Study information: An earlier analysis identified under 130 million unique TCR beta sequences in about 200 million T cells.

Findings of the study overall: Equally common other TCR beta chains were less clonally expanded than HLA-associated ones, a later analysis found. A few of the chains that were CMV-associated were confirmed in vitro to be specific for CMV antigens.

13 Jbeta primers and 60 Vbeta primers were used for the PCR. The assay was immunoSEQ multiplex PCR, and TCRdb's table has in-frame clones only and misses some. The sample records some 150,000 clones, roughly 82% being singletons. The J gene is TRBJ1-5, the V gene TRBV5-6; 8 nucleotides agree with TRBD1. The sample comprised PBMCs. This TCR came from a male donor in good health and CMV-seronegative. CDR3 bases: TGTGCCAGCAGCGAGAGGACAGGGCGCAGCAATCAGCCCCAGCATTTT. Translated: CASSERTGRSNQPQHF. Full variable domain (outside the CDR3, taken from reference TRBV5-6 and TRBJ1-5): DAGVTQSPTHLIKTRGQQVTLRCSPKSGHDTVSWYQQALGQGPQFIFQYYEEEERQRGNFPDRFSGHQFPNYSSELNVNALLLGDSALYLCASSERTGRSNQPQHFGDGTRLSIL.